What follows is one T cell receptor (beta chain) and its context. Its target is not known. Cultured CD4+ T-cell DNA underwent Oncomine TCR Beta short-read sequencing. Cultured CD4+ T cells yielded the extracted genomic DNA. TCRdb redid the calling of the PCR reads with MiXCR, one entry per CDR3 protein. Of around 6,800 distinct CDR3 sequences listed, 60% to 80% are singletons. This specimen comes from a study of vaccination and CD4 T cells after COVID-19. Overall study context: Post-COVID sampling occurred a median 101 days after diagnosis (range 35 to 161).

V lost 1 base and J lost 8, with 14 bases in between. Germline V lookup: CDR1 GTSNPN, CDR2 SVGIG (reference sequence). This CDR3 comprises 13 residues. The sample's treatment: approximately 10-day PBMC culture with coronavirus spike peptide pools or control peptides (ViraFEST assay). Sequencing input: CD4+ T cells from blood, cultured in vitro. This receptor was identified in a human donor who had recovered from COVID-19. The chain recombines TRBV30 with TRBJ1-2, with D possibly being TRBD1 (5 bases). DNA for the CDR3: TGTGCCTGGAGTGCCGGGACTGTGATCGGCTACACCTTC. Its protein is CAWSAGTVIGYTF.